Listed below are T cell receptor beta chains from one sample, sequenced in a study of PD-1 blockade in classical Hodgkin lymphoma. The table came from immunoSEQ multiplex PCR; TCRdb's copy has only in-frame clones and leaves some out. The top ten hold 12% of the sample, which has about 97,000 clones, over 70% seen once. Sequencing used peripheral blood mononuclear cells (PBMCs), obtained at baseline. These receptors were taken from a human donor with classical Hodgkin lymphoma. Both conserved end residues are trimmed from each CDR3. The order of the fields is V gene, clone size, J gene, CDR3 protein. Expanded clones get a size class; other rows say once, few or many, or leave the size out.

>TRBV18|NA|TRBJ2-7
ASSYTSRHSYEQY
>TRBV7-6|NA|TRBJ2-7
ASSSQQLSSYEQY
>TRBV4-3|NA|TRBJ2-3
ASSQGGLGSTDTQY
>TRBV21-1|NA|TRBJ2-1
ASSKAGGLGSYNEQF
>TRBV27|NA|TRBJ2-7
ARVGRLVI
>TRBV2|NA|TRBJ1-5
ASSLPLPQPQH
>TRBV11-3|once|TRBJ2-1
ASSPGQGYNEQF
>TRBV4-1|NA|TRBJ2-7
ASSQPPGRAYEQY
>TRBV28|NA|TRBJ2-3
ASSSQGYNTDTQY
>TRBV19|NA|TRBJ2-1
ASSIFGGGSLGDEQF
>TRBV19|NA|TRBJ2-5
ASSPGAGGLPGTQY
>TRBV9|NA|TRBJ2-2
ASSDSLRTGETGELF
>TRBV5-6|NA|TRBJ2-3
ASSFPSTDTQY
>TRBV7-8|NA|TRBJ2-4
ASSLLAGGSIQY
>TRBV7-9|NA|TRBJ2-2
ASSPHLVDRANGELF
>TRBV7-8|NA|TRBJ1-2
ASSSQGGAYGYT
>TRBV19|NA|TRBJ1-1
ASTLGGGLNTEAF
>TRBV19|NA|TRBJ1-5
ASSIGGVGNQPQH
>TRBV13|few|TRBJ1-1
ASSSTGLRNTEAF
>TRBV5-1|NA|TRBJ1-3
ASSLGRTLGGNTIY
>TRBV9|NA|TRBJ2-7
ASSVKPGVYEQY
>TRBV5-1|few|TRBJ2-1
ASSLAVGPSSYNEQF
>TRBV10-3|NA|TRBJ1-2
AISEGGTPT
>TRBV4-3|NA|TRBJ2-7
ASSQEIGRYEQY
>TRBV5-5|NA|TRBJ2-3
ASILGGTDTQY
>TRBV7-2|NA|TRBJ2-5
ASSPDSGGKGTQY
>TRBV19|NA|TRBJ2-1
ASSIEGVTSWSNEQF
>TRBV2|NA|TRBJ2-7
ASSAGGRGGYEQY
>TRBV18|NA|TRBJ1-3
ASSPLQKDHGNTIY
>TRBV15|NA|TRBJ1-1
ATSRAGSSNTEAF
>TRBV28|NA|TRBJ1-5
ASSPRVGNGNQPQH
>TRBV5-6|NA|TRBJ2-1
ASSLVGPMYGARGGEQF
>TRBV7-3|NA|TRBJ1-2
ASSPQPLIQGNYGYT
>TRBV27|NA|TRBJ2-7
ASSPIPRSYEQY
>TRBV7-3|NA|TRBJ2-2
ASSPGTPGGELF
>TRBV30|NA|TRBJ1-1
AWSLQWNTEAF
>TRBV7-2|NA|TRBJ1-1
ASSLSFQGSTEAF
>TRBV11-3|NA|TRBJ2-7
ASIGDSHGEQY